The clone carrying this T cell receptor (beta chain) has just a few counts. Its antigen is still unknown. The entry originates in a study of cytomegalovirus exposure and HLA in healthy donors. Study-wide points: Clonal expansion, a later analysis showed, was greater in HLA-associated TCR beta chains than in equally common others. Listed as cytomegalovirus-associated were 150 or so TCR beta chains. A previous analysis found most TCR beta V segments productive roughly 87% or roughly 30% of the time.

The length of the CDR3 is 18 residues. A multiplex PCR was run with 60 Vbeta primers and 13 Jbeta primers. Sequencing was performed with immunoSEQ multiplex PCR; in TCRdb, only in-frame clones are kept and a portion is missing. The top ten hold roughly 1.7% of the sample, which has over 130,000 clones, around 70% seen once. The V call is TRBV21-1, the J call TRBJ1-5; the table's D call TRBD1 went unverified against the DNA. TRBV21-1 is noted as a pseudogene. This clonotype originated in a woman in her twenties or thirties in good health and CMV-seronegative. The sample taken for sequencing was PBMCs. This CDR3 is CASSKAGSGQLLNQPQHF. For the CDR3, the DNA is TGTGCCAGCAGCAAAGCCGGTTCTGGGCAGCTCCTCAATCAGCCCCAGCATTTT.